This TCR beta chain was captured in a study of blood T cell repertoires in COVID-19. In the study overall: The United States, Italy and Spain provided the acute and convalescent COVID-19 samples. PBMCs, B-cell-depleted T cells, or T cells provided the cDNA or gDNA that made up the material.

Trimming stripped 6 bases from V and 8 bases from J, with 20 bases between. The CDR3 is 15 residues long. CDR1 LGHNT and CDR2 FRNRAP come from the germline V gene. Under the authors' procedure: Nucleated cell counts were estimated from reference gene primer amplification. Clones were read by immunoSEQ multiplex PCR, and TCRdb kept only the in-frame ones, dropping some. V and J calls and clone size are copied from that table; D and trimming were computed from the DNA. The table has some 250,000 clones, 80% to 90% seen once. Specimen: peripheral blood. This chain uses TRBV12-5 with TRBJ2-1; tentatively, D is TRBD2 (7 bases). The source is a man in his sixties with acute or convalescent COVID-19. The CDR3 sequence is CASGSPRGGQDEQFF. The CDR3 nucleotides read TGTGCTAGTGGGTCTCCGCGCGGGGGCCAGGATGAGCAGTTCTTC.